The 2 T cell receptor beta chains presented below share a single source sample, sequenced in a study of blood T cell repertoires in COVID-19. Profiling relied on immunoSEQ multiplex PCR, and the TCRdb table lists in-frame clones only, not all of them. The sample contains approximately 98,000 clones, 82% of which appear only once. The specimen sequenced was peripheral blood. These receptors were taken from a man at least 80 years old with acute or convalescent COVID-19.

The genes are TRBV9 and TRBJ1-2, with D possibly being TRBD1 (5 bases). V was pared by 0 bases and J by 8 bases, with 17 bases between. The CDR3 runs to 15 residues. Looked up from germline, CDR1 is SGDLS and CDR2 is YYNGEE. This CDR3 is CASSVGGHDPGGYTF. CDR3 coding DNA: TGTGCCAGCAGCGTAGGAGGACACGACCCAGGCGGCTACACCTTC.

The chain recombines TRBV11-3 with TRBJ2-1, with D uncertain. V was cut by 4 bases and J by 1 base, with 8 bases left in between. This CDR3 has 14 amino acids. The V gene's germline CDR1 is SGHNT and CDR2 YENEEA. This CDR3 is CASSSQSSYNEQFF. The CDR3 coding sequence is TGTGCCAGCAGCTCACAGAGTTCCTACAATGAGCAGTTCTTC.